The sequence of this T cell receptor beta chain was determined in a study of blood T cell repertoires in COVID-19. Overall study context: Collection of acute and convalescent COVID-19 samples took place in the United States, Italy and Spain. PBMCs, B-cell-depleted T cells, or T cells provided the cDNA or gDNA that made up the material.

Trimming removed 4 bases from V and 5 bases from J; junction bases left unmatched: 11. Germline V gene lookup returns CDR1 SGHRS and CDR2 YFSETQ. This CDR3 is built from 16 residues. In the authors' methods: The assay estimated nucleated cells by amplifying reference gene primers. Sequencing used immunoSEQ multiplex PCR; TCRdb keeps in-frame clones, though not all of them. From that table come the V and J calls and clone size; the DNA was used to work out D and trimming. The data hold 150,000 to 200,000 clones, with around four fifths observed a single time. The V gene is TRBV5-1, the J gene TRBJ2-3; TRBD2 aligns across 9 bases. Specimen: peripheral blood. This TCR came from a woman at least 80 years old with acute or convalescent COVID-19. The CDR3 region is CASSPVGREGVDTQYF. CDR3 DNA: TGCGCCAGCAGCCCGGTTGGGCGGGAGGGTGTAGATACGCAGTATTTT.